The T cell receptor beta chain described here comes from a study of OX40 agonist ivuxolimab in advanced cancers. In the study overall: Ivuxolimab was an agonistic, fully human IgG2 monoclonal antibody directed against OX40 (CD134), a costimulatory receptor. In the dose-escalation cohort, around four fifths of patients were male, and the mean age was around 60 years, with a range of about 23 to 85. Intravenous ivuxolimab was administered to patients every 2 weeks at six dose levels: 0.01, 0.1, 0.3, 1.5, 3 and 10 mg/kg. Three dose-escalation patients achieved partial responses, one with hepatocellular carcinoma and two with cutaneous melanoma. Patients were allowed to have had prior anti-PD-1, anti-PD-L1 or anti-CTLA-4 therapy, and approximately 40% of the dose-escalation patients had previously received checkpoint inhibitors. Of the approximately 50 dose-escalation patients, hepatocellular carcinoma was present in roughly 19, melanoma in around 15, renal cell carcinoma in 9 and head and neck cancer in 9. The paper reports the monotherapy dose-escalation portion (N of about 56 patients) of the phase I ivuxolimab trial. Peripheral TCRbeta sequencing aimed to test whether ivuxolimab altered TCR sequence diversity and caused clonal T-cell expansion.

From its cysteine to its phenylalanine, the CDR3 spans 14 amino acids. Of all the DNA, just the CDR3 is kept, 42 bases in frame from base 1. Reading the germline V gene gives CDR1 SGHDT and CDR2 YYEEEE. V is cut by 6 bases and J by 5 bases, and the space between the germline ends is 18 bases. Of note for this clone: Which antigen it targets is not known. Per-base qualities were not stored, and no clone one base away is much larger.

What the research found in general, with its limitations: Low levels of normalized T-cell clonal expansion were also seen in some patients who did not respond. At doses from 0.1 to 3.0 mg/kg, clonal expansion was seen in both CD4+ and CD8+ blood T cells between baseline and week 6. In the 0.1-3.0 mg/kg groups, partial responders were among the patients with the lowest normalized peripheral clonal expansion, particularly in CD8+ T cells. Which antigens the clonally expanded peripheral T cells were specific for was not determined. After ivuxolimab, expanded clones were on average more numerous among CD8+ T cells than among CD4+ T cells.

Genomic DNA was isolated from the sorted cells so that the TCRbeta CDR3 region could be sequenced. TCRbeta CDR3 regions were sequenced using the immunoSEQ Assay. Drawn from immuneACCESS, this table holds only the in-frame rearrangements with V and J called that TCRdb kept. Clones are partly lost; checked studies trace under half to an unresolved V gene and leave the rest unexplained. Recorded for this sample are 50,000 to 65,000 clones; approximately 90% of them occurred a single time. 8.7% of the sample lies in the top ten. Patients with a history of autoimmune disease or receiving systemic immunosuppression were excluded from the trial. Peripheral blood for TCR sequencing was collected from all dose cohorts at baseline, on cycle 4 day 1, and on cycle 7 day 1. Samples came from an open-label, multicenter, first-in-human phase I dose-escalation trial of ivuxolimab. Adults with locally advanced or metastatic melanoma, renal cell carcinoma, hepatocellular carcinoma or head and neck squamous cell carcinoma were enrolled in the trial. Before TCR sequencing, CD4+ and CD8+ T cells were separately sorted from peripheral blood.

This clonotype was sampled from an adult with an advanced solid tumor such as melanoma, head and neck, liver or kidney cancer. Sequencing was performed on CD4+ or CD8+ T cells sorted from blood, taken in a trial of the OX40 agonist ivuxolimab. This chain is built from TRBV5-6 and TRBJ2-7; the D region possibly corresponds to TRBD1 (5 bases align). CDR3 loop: CASTSRSRVDEQYF. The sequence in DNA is TGTGCCAGCACTTCCCGTAGCAGGGTCGACGAGCAGTACTTC. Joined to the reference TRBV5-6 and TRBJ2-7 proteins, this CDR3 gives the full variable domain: DAGVTQSPTHLIKTRGQQVTLRCSPKSGHDTVSWYQQALGQGPQFIFQYYEEEERQRGNFPDRFSGHQFPNYSSELNVNALLLGDSALYLCASTSRSRVDEQYFGPGTRLTVT.